The 32 T cell receptor beta chains below come from one sample, sequenced in a study of graft-versus-host responses after intestinal transplantation. The assay was immunoSEQ multiplex PCR, and TCRdb's table has in-frame clones only and misses some. The sample gives 90,000 to 130,000 clones, around nine tenths of which show up once; about 0.2% is in the top ten. These receptors lack a known antigen. This specimen was unstimulated CD4+ T cells sorted from spleen or lymph node cells, taken before transplant. These receptor sequences come from a human donor who was the organ donor for an intestinal transplant.

The chain uses TRBV6-1 and TRBJ2-7; 7 positions match TRBD2. The CDR3 totals 15 residues. The germline CDR1 and CDR2 sequences are MNHNS and SASEGT. The V gene end was trimmed by 1 base and the J gene end by 5 bases; junction bases not matched to a gene: 8. CDR3 loop: CASSEGRTRRHEQYF. The CDR3 region has the DNA TGTGCCAGCAGTGAAGGCAGGACTAGGAGGCACGAGCAGTACTTC.

The chain couples TRBV4-1 to TRBJ2-7, with 9 bases fitting TRBD2. The V and J ends lost 2 bases and 2 bases, in that order; junction bases with no gene match: 13. The V gene's germline CDR1 is MGHRA and CDR2 YSYEKL. This CDR3 contains 18 residues. The CDR3 DNA reads as TGCGCCAGCAGCCAACGGGGGTCCCTAGCGGGACTACCCTACGAGCAGTACTTC. Encoded protein: CASSQRGSLAGLPYEQYF.

This clone was seen more than once but under ten times. The chain carries TRBV28 and TRBJ2-1; 11 nucleotides match TRBD2. The CDR3 runs to 13 residues. The germline V gene encodes CDR1 MDHEN and CDR2 SYDVKM. With 6 bases clipped from V and 5 bases from J, the junction kept 0 bases outside the gene matches. The CDR3 protein is CASRLAGDNEQFF. The CDR3, as DNA: TGTGCCAGCAGACTAGCGGGGGACAATGAGCAGTTCTTC.

The genes are TRBV6-5 and TRBJ2-7, with D unclear. The CDR3 is 12 residues long. The germline gives CDR1 MNHEY, CDR2 SVGAGI. V lost 2 bases and J lost 2, with 4 bases in between. The CDR3 here is CASSYRAYEQYF. Here the CDR3 DNA reads TGTGCCAGCAGTTACAGGGCCTACGAGCAGTACTTC.

There are a few counts of this clone. This sample also contains other DNA sequences that code for the same CDR3. The chain recombines TRBV6-1 with TRBJ2-3; D gene ambiguous. The CDR3 is 13 residues long. The V gene's germline CDR1 is MNHNS and CDR2 SASEGT. Trimming removed 4 bases from V and 0 bases from J, with 5 bases in between. CDR3 coding DNA: TGTGCCAGCAGTGGAGACAGCACAGATACGCAGTATTTT. Translated, it gives CASSGDSTDTQYF.

DNA of the CDR3: TGTGCCAGCAGCCTTGGGACAGGGATTAACACCGGGGAGCTGTTTTTT. Residues: CASSLGTGINTGELFF. The V call is TRBV5-5, the J call TRBJ2-2; 9 positions match TRBD1. This CDR3 spans 16 amino acids. Germline CDR1 and CDR2: SGHKS and YYEKEE (reference sequence). V shed 4 bases, J shed 2 bases, and the junction held 6 bases outside the gene matches.

The sample holds one count of this clone. The J gene is TRBJ2-1, the V gene TRBV7-9, with 11 nucleotides matching TRBD2. V shed 8 bases and J 3 bases; nucleotides not matched to a gene: 6. The CDR3 runs 15 residues. Germline loops: CDR1 SEHNR, CDR2 FQNEAQ (reference sequence). The CDR3 DNA reads TGTGCCAGCCTCCTTACTAGCGGGAGCTACAATGAGCAGTTCTTC. This codes for CASLLTSGSYNEQFF.

The V call is TRBV7-2, the J call TRBJ2-1, with unresolved D. This CDR3 region has 11 residues. The germline CDR1 and CDR2 sequences are SGHTA and FQGNSA. Trimming left V 5 bases short and J 10 bases short, with 9 bases between. In DNA form, the CDR3 reads TGTGCCAGCAGCGCCTATTACGAGCAGTTCTTC. It encodes CASSAYYEQFF. Based on the CDR3 plus reference TRBV7-2 and TRBJ2-1, the full variable domain is GAGVSQSPSNKVTEKGKDVELRCDPISGHTALYWYRQSLGQGLEFLIYFQGNSAPDKSGLPSDRFSAERTGGSVSTLTIQRTQQEDSAVYLCASSAYYEQFFGPGTRLTVL.

The V call is TRBV19, the J call TRBJ2-7; the D call may be TRBD1 or TRBD2 (6 bases each). The CDR3 is made up of 13 amino acids. CDR1 is LNHDA, CDR2 SQIVND, per germline (reference sequence). V was pared by 7 bases and J by 9 bases, with 19 bases between. CDR3 in DNA: TGTGCCAGTACCATAACGGGGGCGAATGTGCAGTACTTC. Translated: CASTITGANVQYF.

The chain links TRBV7-9 to TRBJ2-2; 11 nucleotides align to TRBD2. The CDR3 is made up of 15 amino acids. Germline V CDR1 and CDR2: SEHNR, FQNEAQ (reference sequence). V trimming: 5 bases; J trimming: 4 bases; junction bases outside the gene matches: 3. The CDR3 DNA is TGTGCCAGCAGCCTACTAGCGGGAGTCACCGGGGAGCTGTTTTTT. Protein sequence: CASSLLAGVTGELFF.

The table lists this clone with a count of one. The genes are TRBV2 and TRBJ2-7; 7 nucleotides match TRBD1. The CDR3 runs to 14 residues. With V trimmed by 6 bases and J by 3 bases, 8 bases remained unmatched. Germline V CDR1 and CDR2: SNHLY, FYNNEI. CDR3 coding DNA: TGTGCCAGCAGCCTACAGGGGAATGGCTACGAGCAGTACTTC. The encoded protein is CASSLQGNGYEQYF.

The genes are TRBV6-1 and TRBJ1-4; D is undetermined. V was clipped by 7 bases and J by 1 base, with 10 bases between them. CDR1 and CDR2 (germline): MNHNS, SASEGT. This CDR3 has 14 residues. The CDR3 nucleotides read TGTGCCAGCACGGACGGAGGAACTAATGAAAAACTGTTTTTT. Translating it yields CASTDGGTNEKLFF.

V gene TRBV5-5 combines with J gene TRBJ1-4; 8 positions match TRBD1. The CDR3 has 14 amino acids. The V and J ends lost 4 bases and 8 bases, in that order; junction bases with no gene match: 7. From germline, CDR1 is SGHKS and CDR2 YYEKEE (reference sequence). As DNA, the CDR3 is TGTGCCAGCAGCCTAGGACAGGGAGGGGAAAAACTGTTTTTT. This gives the protein CASSLGQGGEKLFF.

This clone occurred once. V and J are TRBV6-6 and TRBJ1-3; D ambiguous. The CDR3 totals 13 residues. Germline assignment: CDR1 MNHNY and CDR2 SVGAGI (reference sequence). V gave up 5 bases and J gave up 5 bases, with 10 bases separating them. Here the CDR3 reads CASSPLQRNTIYF. The CDR3 DNA is TGTGCCAGCAGTCCTTTACAGCGAAACACCATATATTTT.

This CDR3 is CASSLAIAGGEETQYF. The CDR3 DNA reads TGTGCCAGCAGCTTAGCGATTGCGGGAGGTGAGGAGACCCAGTACTTC. The chain uses TRBV7-2 and TRBJ2-5, with 8 bases identical to TRBD2. This CDR3 has 16 residues. The germline gives CDR1 SGHTA, CDR2 FQGNSA. V lost 0 bases, J lost 5 bases, and 8 bases stayed unmatched. Drawing the rest from reference TRBV7-2 and TRBJ2-5, the complete variable domain is GAGVSQSPSNKVTEKGKDVELRCDPISGHTALYWYRQSLGQGLEFLIYFQGNSAPDKSGLPSDRFSAERTGGSVSTLTIQRTQQEDSAVYLCASSLAIAGGEETQYFGPGTRLLVL.

The V and J genes are TRBV7-9 and TRBJ2-7, with D possibly matching TRBD1 (5 bases). Germline CDR1 SEHNR, CDR2 FQNEAQ (reference sequence). The V end lost 3 bases, the J end lost 2 bases, and 8 bases lay between the germline ends. CDR3 length: 13 residues. The CDR3: CASSLDTAYEQYF. The CDR3 coding sequence is TGTGCCAGCAGCTTGGACACCGCCTACGAGCAGTACTTC.

This clone has a single count. The rearrangement links TRBV2 to TRBJ1-5; D unclear. The CDR3 consists of 13 residues. The V and J ends lost 6 bases and 1 base respectively, with 7 bases between them. CDR1 is SNHLY, CDR2 FYNNEI, per germline. CDR3 DNA sequence: TGTGCCAGCAGCGCTGACAGCAATCAGCCCCAGCATTTT. This gives the protein CASSADSNQPQHF.

V usage is TRBV6-1 and J usage is TRBJ2-5; 13 bases line up with TRBD2. Trimming at V came to 3 bases and at J to 4 bases, leaving 8 bases not matched to a gene. CDR1 and CDR2 from the germline V gene are MNHNS and SASEGT. The CDR3 runs to 17 residues. CDR3 sequence (DNA): TGTGCCAGCAGTGATGGGACTAGCGGGACCCCGGGAGAGACCCAGTACTTC. It translates to CASSDGTSGTPGETQYF.

The chain carries TRBV5-1 and TRBJ1-1; no firm D call. CDR3 length: 15 residues. Germline loops: CDR1 SGHRS, CDR2 YFSETQ. V was pared by 0 bases and J by 1 base, with 10 bases between. DNA for the CDR3: TGCGCCAGCAGCTTGGATCGCGCGGAGAACACTGAAGCTTTCTTT. The encoded protein is CASSLDRAENTEAFF.

This sequence joins TRBV10-3 and TRBJ2-7, with 8 nucleotides matching TRBD1. J lost 5 bases, V lost 2 bases, and 5 bases had no gene match. From germline, CDR1 is ENHRY and CDR2 SYGVKD. The CDR3 loop spans 14 amino acids. CDR3 loop: CAISEGRGRNEQYF. The DNA for the CDR3 is TGTGCCATCAGTGAGGGCAGGGGGCGTAACGAGCAGTACTTC.

This clone was recorded only once. V usage is TRBV7-9 and J usage is TRBJ2-1, with unresolved D. Germline V CDR1 and CDR2: SEHNR, FQNEAQ (reference sequence). V was clipped by 3 bases and J by 6 bases, with 0 bases between them. The CDR3 extends over 10 amino acids. The CDR3 bases are TGTGCCAGCAGCTTCAATGAGCAGTTCTTC. Its protein is CASSFNEQFF.

The CDR3 here is CASIRLQGAQWEQYF. In DNA form, the CDR3 reads TGTGCCAGCATCCGCTTGCAGGGCGCACAATGGGAGCAGTACTTC. The chain joins TRBV6-5 to TRBJ2-7; TRBD1 might be the D (5 bases). V was clipped by 7 bases and J by 7 bases, with 23 bases between them. CDR1 and CDR2 from the germline V gene are MNHEY and SVGAGI. The CDR3 length is 15 residues.

This chain links TRBV5-1 with TRBJ2-7; maybe TRBD1 (6 bases). The CDR3 loop spans 14 amino acids. V was clipped by 3 bases and J by 2 bases, with 12 bases between them. CDR1 SGHRS and CDR2 YFSETQ come from the germline V gene. This chain's CDR3 is CASSSQQGPYEQYF. For the CDR3, the DNA is TGCGCCAGCAGCTCCCAACAGGGTCCCTACGAGCAGTACTTC.

The rearrangement uses TRBV7-8 and TRBJ2-4; D is possibly TRBD1 or TRBD2 (5 bases each). The CDR3 spans 14 residues. Germline V gene lookup returns CDR1 SGHVS and CDR2 FQNEAQ. Trimming took 0 bases from V and 10 from J, leaving 13 bases between them. The CDR3 DNA reads as TGTGCCAGCAGCTTAGCCGGGACCCCAAGGATTCAGTACTTC. This translates into CASSLAGTPRIQYF.

The chain uses TRBV12-1 and TRBJ2-1; the table calls TRBD2, which could not be checked here. TRBV12-1 is given as a pseudogene. The CDR3 totals 19 residues. Here the CDR3 DNA reads TGTGCCAGCAGCCCCATTCCTCCAGGGACTAGCGGGAGAGGAAATGAGCAGTTCTTC. Translating it yields CASSPIPPGTSGRGNEQFF.

In DNA, the CDR3 is TGTGCCAGCATGAGGGGACGGCAGACGGGTGAGCAGTTCTTC. Its protein is CASMRGRQTGEQFF. The rearrangement uses TRBV6-1 and TRBJ2-1; D possibly uses TRBD1 or TRBD2 (5 bases each). This CDR3 contains 14 residues. CDR1 and CDR2 (germline): MNHNS, SASEGT. V dropped 7 bases and J dropped 9 bases, with 19 bases sitting between them.

The chain carries TRBV19 and TRBJ2-2; D tentatively fits TRBD1 or TRBD2 (5 bases each). The CDR3 sequence is 15 residues long. Trimming took off 5 bases at V and 4 bases at J, with 14 bases between the two ends. Germline CDR1 and CDR2: LNHDA and SQIVND (reference sequence). The DNA of the CDR3 is TGTGCCAGTAGTCTCTACCCGGGGCCCACCGGGGAGCTGTTTTTT. Protein: CASSLYPGPTGELFF.

J is TRBJ1-2 and V is TRBV6-6, with D possibly TRBD1 on 5 matching bases. V was shortened by 10 bases and J by 5 bases, with 17 bases between the two germline ends. This CDR3 has 13 residues. The germline V gene encodes CDR1 MNHNY and CDR2 SVGAGI (reference sequence). As DNA, the CDR3 is TGTGCCACATCAGGGCCCTCGTCGTATGGCTACACCTTC. Its translation is CATSGPSSYGYTF.

V is TRBV4-1 and J is TRBJ2-3, with 11 bases fitting TRBD2. V gave up 4 bases and J gave up 0 bases; unmatched junction bases: 0. The CDR3 length is 15 residues. Germline V gene sequence: CDR1 MGHRA, CDR2 YSYEKL. CDR3 loop: CASSRTSGSTDTQYF. CDR3 sequence (DNA): TGCGCCAGCAGCCGGACTAGCGGGAGCACAGATACGCAGTATTTT.

This clone was counted once. The chain uses TRBV7-2 and TRBJ2-7; 11 bases are shared with TRBD2. Germline loops: CDR1 SGHTA, CDR2 FQGNSA. CDR3 size: 16 residues. The V and J ends lost 5 bases and 1 base, in that order; junction bases with no gene match: 7. The CDR3 here is CASSRGLAGSSYEQYF. The CDR3 DNA reads as TGTGCCAGCAGCCGCGGACTAGCGGGTTCTTCCTACGAGCAGTACTTC.

This clone was seen only once. The chain uses TRBV29-1 and TRBJ2-2; TRBD2 matches at 10 bases. Germline lookup yields CDR1 SQVTM and CDR2 ANQGSEA. The CDR3 loop spans 15 amino acids. Trimming cost V 4 bases and J 7 bases; bases outside gene matches: 9. CDR3 in amino acids: CSVGPAGGLGGELFF. The CDR3 bases are TGCAGCGTTGGTCCAGCGGGAGGGCTCGGCGGGGAGCTGTTTTTT.

The chain combines TRBV6-1 with TRBJ2-1; D remains unclear. The germline V and J ends were trimmed by 0 bases and 8 bases, with 11 bases remaining between them. The CDR3 sequence is 14 residues long. CDR1 is MNHNS and CDR2 is SASEGT in the germline V gene. The CDR3 DNA is TGTGCCAGCAGTGAAGCGCCCAGCAGCGATGAGCAGTTCTTC. Translated, it gives CASSEAPSSDEQFF.